This TCR beta chain was profiled in a study of shared clonotypes between healthy human individuals. Study observations and caveats: Only blood was sampled; tissue repertoires likely differ. The four-donor shared clonotypes exceeded non-shared clonotypes in generation probability, with non-shared ones scoring lower.

In regard to this clone: Its antigen remains unidentified.

The V gene lost 1 base and the J gene lost 10 bases, with 11 bases spanning the gap. Germline values: CDR1 SNHLY, CDR2 FYNNEI. The CDR3 is made up of 13 amino acids. Deep-level settings were used for running the assay. Using about 0.2 ug DNA, 30,000 to 35,000 T cell genomes, the sorted-subset replicate PCRs were run. Data came from immunoSEQ multiplex PCR; TCRdb stores just in-frame clones and leaves some out. The sample has more than 850,000 clones; around 82% are singletons. The source is a young man in good health. Some clones in this sample may be carry-over from other donors' samples. V is TRBV2 and J is TRBJ2-1; D tentatively fits TRBD1 or TRBD2 (6 bases each). Specimen: memory CD4+ T cells from PBMCs. Subset meaning: CD45RA-negative fraction. The CDR3 sequence: CASSEEGGLEQFF. The CDR3 region has the DNA TGTGCCAGCAGTGAAGAGGGGGGCCTAGAGCAGTTCTTC.